Presented here are 5 T cell receptor beta chains from one specimen sequenced in a study of blood T cell repertoires in COVID-19. Measured with immunoSEQ multiplex PCR; TCRdb has only the in-frame clones, and not every one. This table has 200,000 to 250,000 clones, 86% appearing once. Sequencing used peripheral blood. These receptor sequences come from an elderly man with acute or convalescent COVID-19.

The rearrangement links TRBV19 to TRBJ2-2, with TRBD1 matching over 12 bases. Trimming removed 6 bases from V and 4 bases from J; junction bases left unmatched: 9. Germline values: CDR1 LNHDA, CDR2 SQIVND (reference sequence). This CDR3 has 17 amino acids. The CDR3 region has the DNA TGTGCCAGTAGCACATCGGGACAGGGGGCCGGCACCGGGGAGCTGTTTTTT. Translation: CASSTSGQGAGTGELFF.

The chain couples TRBV28 to TRBJ1-2, with D possibly matching TRBD1 (6 bases). The V end was cut by 6 bases, the J end by 7 bases, with 18 bases between. The CDR3 has 14 amino acids. Germline assignment: CDR1 MDHEN and CDR2 SYDVKM. As DNA, the CDR3 is TGTGCCAGCAGATTTCGGGGCCGAGGGGGTGGCTACACCTTC. Translating it yields CASRFRGRGGGYTF.

This sequence joins TRBV29-1 and TRBJ2-7, with 14 bases that match TRBD2. CDR1 is SQVTM, CDR2 ANQGSEA, per germline. With 6 bases clipped from V and 2 bases from J, the junction kept 15 bases outside the gene matches. CDR3 size: 18 residues. Written as DNA, the CDR3 is TGCAGCGTCTGGGGACTAGCGGGAGTCAGCCGGGTAACCTACGAGCAGTACTTC. Translated, it gives CSVWGLAGVSRVTYEQYF.

CDR3 sequence reads: CASSYITGLRGSPLHF. In DNA, the CDR3 is TGTGCCAGCAGTTATATCACAGGGTTAAGAGGGTCACCCCTCCACTTT. This chain links TRBV27 with TRBJ1-6, with D possibly matching TRBD1 (6 bases). The CDR3 is made up of 16 amino acids. From germline, CDR1 is MNHEY and CDR2 SMNVEV (reference sequence). V gave up 4 bases and J gave up 10 bases, with 20 bases separating them.

This clone was recorded once. The V gene is TRBV7-9, the J gene TRBJ2-5; the match to TRBD2 covers 9 bases. Trimming took 5 bases from V and 6 from J; bases not matched to a gene: 4. Germline-derived CDR1 and CDR2 are SEHNR and FQNEAQ (reference sequence). The CDR3 extends over 13 amino acids. The CDR3 region is CASSQGLAQTQYF. As DNA, the CDR3 is TGTGCCAGCAGCCAGGGACTAGCACAGACCCAGTACTTC.